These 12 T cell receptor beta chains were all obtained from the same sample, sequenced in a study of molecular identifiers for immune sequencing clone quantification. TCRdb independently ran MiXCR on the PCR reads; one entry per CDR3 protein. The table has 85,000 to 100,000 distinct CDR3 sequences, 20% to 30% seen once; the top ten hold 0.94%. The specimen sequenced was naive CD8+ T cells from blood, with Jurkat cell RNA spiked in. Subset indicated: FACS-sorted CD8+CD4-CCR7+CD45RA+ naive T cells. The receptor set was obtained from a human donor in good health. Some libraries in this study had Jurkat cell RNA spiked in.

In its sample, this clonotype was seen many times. The CDR3 spells CASMGGTGGSSDTQYF. The CDR3 bases are TGTGCCAGCATGGGTGGAACGGGAGGAAGTTCAGATACGCAGTATTTT. The gene calls are TRBV21-1 and TRBJ2-3; TRBD2 was called by the table and not checked on the DNA. TRBV21-1 is a pseudogene locus. This CDR3 has 16 amino acids.

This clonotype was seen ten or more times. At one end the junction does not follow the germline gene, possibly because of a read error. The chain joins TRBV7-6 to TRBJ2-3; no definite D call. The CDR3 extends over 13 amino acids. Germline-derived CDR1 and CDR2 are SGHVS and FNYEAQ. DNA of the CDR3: TGTGCCAGCAGCCTGAAATGGACGGACGCTCCGGCTTTT. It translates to CASSLKWTDAPAF.

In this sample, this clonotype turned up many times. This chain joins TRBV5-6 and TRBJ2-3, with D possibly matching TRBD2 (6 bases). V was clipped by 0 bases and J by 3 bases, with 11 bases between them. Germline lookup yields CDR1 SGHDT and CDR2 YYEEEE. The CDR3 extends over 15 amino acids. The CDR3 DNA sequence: TGTGCCAGCAGCTTGGCAGCGGGCGTAACAGATACGCAGTATTTT. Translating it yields CASSLAAGVTDTQYF.

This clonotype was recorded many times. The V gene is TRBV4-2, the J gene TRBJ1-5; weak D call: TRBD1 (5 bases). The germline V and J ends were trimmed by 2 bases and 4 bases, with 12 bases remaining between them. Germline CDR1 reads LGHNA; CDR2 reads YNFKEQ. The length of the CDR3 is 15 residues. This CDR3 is CASSQSLGVNQPQHF. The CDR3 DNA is TGTGCCAGCAGCCAAAGTTTAGGGGTTAATCAGCCCCAGCATTTT.

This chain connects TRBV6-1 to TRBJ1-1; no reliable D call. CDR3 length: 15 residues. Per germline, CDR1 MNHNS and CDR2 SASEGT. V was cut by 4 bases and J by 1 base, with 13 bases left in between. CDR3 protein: CASSAWAPRNTEAFF. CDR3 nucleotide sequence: TGTGCCAGCAGTGCTTGGGCCCCACGGAACACTGAAGCTTTCTTT.

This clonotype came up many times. CDR3 sequence (DNA): TGCGCCAGCAGCCAAGGTGGGGGAAACATTCAGTACTTC. Residues: CASSQGGGNIQYF. V gene TRBV4-3 combines with J gene TRBJ2-4; D could derive from TRBD1 or TRBD2 (5 bases each). The V end lost 1 base, the J end lost 6 bases, and 7 bases lay between the germline ends. CDR3 length equals 13 residues. Germline V gene data show CDR1 as LGHNA and CDR2 as YSLEER.

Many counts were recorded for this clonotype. CDR3 sequence reads: CASSLGVVGGNTEAFF. CDR3 bases: TGTGCCAGCAGCTTAGGAGTGGTAGGGGGAAATACTGAAGCTTTCTTT. The chain carries TRBV7-8 and TRBJ1-1; tentatively, D is TRBD1 (6 bases). The V gene's germline CDR1 is SGHVS and CDR2 FQNEAQ. CDR3 length: 16 amino acids. Trimming removed 1 base at V and 5 bases at J, with 17 bases between.

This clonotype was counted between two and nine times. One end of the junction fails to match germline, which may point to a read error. CDR3 amino acids: CASSETGRTEALF. CDR3 DNA sequence: TGTGCCAGCAGTGAGACAGGGAGAACTGAAGCTCTCTTT. The V call is TRBV2, the J call TRBJ1-1, with 7 bases fitting TRBD1. The CDR3 runs 13 residues. Germline V gives CDR1 SNHLY, CDR2 FYNNEI.

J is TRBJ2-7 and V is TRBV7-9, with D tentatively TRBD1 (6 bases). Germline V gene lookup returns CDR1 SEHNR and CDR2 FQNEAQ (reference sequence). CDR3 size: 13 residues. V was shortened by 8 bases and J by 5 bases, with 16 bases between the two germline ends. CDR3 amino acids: CASGSGESHEQYF. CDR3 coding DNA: TGTGCCAGCGGTTCAGGGGAATCCCACGAGCAGTACTTC.

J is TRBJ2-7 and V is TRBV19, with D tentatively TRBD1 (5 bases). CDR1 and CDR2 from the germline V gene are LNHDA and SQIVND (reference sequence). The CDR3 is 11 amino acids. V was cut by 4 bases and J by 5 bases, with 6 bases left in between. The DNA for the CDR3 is TGTGCCAGTAGTACAGGGAACGAGCAGTACTTC. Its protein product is CASSTGNEQYF.

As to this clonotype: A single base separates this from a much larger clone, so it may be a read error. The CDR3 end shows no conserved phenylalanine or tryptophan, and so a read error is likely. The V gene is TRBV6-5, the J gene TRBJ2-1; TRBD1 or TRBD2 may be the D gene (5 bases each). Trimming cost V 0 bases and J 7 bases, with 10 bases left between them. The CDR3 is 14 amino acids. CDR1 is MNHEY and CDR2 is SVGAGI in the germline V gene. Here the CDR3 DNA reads TGTGCCAGCAGTTACTCTGGGACCCGGAATGAGCAGTTCCTC. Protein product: CASSYSGTRNEQFL.

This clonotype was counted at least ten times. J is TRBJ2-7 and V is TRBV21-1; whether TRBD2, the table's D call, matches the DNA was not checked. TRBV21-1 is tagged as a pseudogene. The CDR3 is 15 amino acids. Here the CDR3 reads CASSKLGGRGDEQYF. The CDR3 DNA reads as TGTGCCAGCAGCAAATTGGGAGGGCGAGGAGACGAGCAGTACTTC.